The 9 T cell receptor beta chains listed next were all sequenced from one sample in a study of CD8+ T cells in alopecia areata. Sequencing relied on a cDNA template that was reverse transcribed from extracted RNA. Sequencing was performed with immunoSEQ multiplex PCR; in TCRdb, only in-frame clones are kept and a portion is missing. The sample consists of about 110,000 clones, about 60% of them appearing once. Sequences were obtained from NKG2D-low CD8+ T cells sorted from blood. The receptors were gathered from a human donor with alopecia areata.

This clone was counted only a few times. CDR3 DNA sequence: TGCGCCAGCCGAAGCGGGATCGACGAGCAGTACTTC. It specifies CASRSGIDEQYF. The chain carries TRBV5-1 and TRBJ2-7; 7 positions agree with TRBD2. V shed 7 bases and J 5 bases; nucleotides not matched to a gene: 6. This CDR3 spans 12 amino acids. The germline gives CDR1 SGHRS, CDR2 YFSETQ.

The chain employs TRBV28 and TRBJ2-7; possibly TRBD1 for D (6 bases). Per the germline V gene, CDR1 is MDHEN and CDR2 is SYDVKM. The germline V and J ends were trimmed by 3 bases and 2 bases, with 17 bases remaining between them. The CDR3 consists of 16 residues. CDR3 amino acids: CASSFLHRDLAYEQYF. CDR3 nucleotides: TGTGCCAGCAGTTTCTTACACAGGGATTTAGCCTACGAGCAGTACTTC.

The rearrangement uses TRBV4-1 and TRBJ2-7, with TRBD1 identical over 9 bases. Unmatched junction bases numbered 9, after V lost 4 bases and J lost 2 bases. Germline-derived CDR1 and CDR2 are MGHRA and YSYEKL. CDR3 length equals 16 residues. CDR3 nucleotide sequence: TGCGCCAGCAGCCCCAGGGACAGGGTAAACGCCTACGAGCAGTACTTC. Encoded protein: CASSPRDRVNAYEQYF.

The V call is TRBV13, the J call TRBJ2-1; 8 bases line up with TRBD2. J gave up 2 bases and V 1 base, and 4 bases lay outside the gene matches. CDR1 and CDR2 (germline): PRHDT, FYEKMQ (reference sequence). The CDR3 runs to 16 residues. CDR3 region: CASSLATGLAYNEQFF. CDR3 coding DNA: TGTGCCAGCAGCTTAGCCACGGGACTAGCCTACAATGAGCAGTTCTTC.

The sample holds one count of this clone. The DNA for the CDR3 is TGTGCCAGCCAAGTCTTGGATAGCTCCTACGAGCAGTACTTC. As protein: CASQVLDSSYEQYF. The rearrangement uses TRBV7-2 and TRBJ2-7; D call uncertain. This CDR3 has 14 amino acids. Germline-derived CDR1 and CDR2 are SGHTA and FQGNSA. Trimming cost V 8 bases and J 0 bases, with 14 bases left between them. The complete variable domain, with remaining parts taken from reference TRBV7-2 and TRBJ2-7, reads GAGVSQSPSNKVTEKGKDVELRCDPISGHTALYWYRQSLGQGLEFLIYFQGNSAPDKSGLPSDRFSAERTGGSVSTLTIQRTQQEDSAVYLCASQVLDSSYEQYFGPGTRLTVT.

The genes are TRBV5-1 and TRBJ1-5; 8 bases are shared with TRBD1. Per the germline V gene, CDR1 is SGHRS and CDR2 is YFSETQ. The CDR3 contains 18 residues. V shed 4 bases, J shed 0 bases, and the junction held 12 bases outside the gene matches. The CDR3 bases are TGCGCCAGCAGCCCATGGACGGGACAGGATTATAGCAATCAGCCCCAGCATTTT. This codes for CASSPWTGQDYSNQPQHF.

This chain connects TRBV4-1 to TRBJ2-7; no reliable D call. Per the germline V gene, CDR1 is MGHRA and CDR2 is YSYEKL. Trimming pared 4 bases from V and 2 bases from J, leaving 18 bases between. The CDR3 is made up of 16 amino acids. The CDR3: CASSPKDKPSPYEQYF. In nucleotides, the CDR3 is TGCGCCAGCAGCCCCAAAGACAAACCTTCCCCCTACGAGCAGTACTTC.

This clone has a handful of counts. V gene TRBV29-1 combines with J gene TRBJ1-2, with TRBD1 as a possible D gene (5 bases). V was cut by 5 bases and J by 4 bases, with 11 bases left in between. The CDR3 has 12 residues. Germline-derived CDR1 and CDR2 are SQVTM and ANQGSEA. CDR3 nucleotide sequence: TGCAGCGTTCCAGACAGAAGCTATGGCTACACCTTC. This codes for CSVPDRSYGYTF.

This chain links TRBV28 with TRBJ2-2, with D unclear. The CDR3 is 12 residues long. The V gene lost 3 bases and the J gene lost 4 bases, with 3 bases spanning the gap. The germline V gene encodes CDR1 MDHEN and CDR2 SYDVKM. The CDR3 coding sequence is TGTGCCAGCAGTTTGGGCACCGGGGAGCTGTTTTTT. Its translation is CASSLGTGELFF.